The 20 T cell receptor gamma chains below all came from one sample that was sequenced in a study of gamma delta lymphoproliferative disorders and STAT genes. Genomic DNA from isolated PBMCs served as the sequencing template. TCRdb called clones from the multiplex PCR reads again using CATT. The table includes some 450 gamma-chain clones, around 16% detected once. The sample was blood. The receptors originated from a human donor with gamma-delta T-cell large granular lymphocyte leukemia.

Within the sample, this clone is medium-sized. The rearrangement uses TRGV8 and TRGJP1. The J gene, not given by TCRdb, was assigned here from a germline match of the nucleotide sequence. This CDR3 is 14 amino acids long. V was pared by 3 bases and J by 3 bases, with 4 bases of the junction left unmatched. Germline V gene sequence: CDR1 VENAVY, CDR2 YDSYNSRV. The CDR3 region is CATWDLPTGWFKIF. In nucleotides, the CDR3 is TGTGCCACCTGGGATCTCCCCACTGGTTGGTTCAAGATATTT.

V and J are TRGV2 and TRGJ1 or TRGJ2. TCRdb carries no J gene annotation; the J gene was assigned here by matching the DNA with germline. With 2 bases clipped from V and 10 bases from J, the junction kept 5 bases outside the gene matches. This CDR3 region has 11 residues. Germline-derived CDR1 and CDR2 are EGSNGY and YDSYNSKV. In DNA, the CDR3 is TGTGCCACCTGGGACGTGAAAAAGAAACTCTTT. Residues: CATWDVKKKLF.

As for this clone: The identical CDR3 is also encoded by other nucleotide sequences in the sample. This chain connects TRGV10 to TRGJP1. Assignment of the J gene here rests on matching the DNA to germline, because TCRdb gives none. TRGV10 qualifies as an ORF whose function is uncertain. V lost 12 bases and J lost 8; bases outside the gene matches: 7. The CDR3 runs to 11 residues. The CDR3 protein is CAAYTGWFKIF. CDR3 DNA sequence: TGTGCTGCCTACACCGGTTGGTTCAAGATATTT.

The chain recombines TRGV4 with TRGJ1 or TRGJ2. Assignment of the J gene here rests on matching the DNA to germline, because TCRdb gives none. V shed 4 bases, J shed 12 bases, and the junction held 9 bases outside the gene matches. This CDR3 has 11 amino acids. Looked up from germline, CDR1 is EGSTGY and CDR2 is YDSYTSSV. The CDR3 DNA reads TGTGCCACCTGGGACGGGCCTGGGAAACTCTTT. Its protein is CATWDGPGKLF.

This clone is labeled as medium-sized (0.01 to 0.1%). The chain recombines TRGV2 with TRGJP1. The J gene was not available in TCRdb and was assigned here by matching the DNA to germline segments. This CDR3 is built from 16 residues. CDR1 and CDR2 (germline): EGSNGY, YDSYNSKV. V gave up 2 bases and J gave up 0 bases; unmatched junction bases: 6. CDR3 in DNA: TGTGCCACCTGGGACGACTCCTATACCACTGGTTGGTTCAAGATATTT. This gives the protein CATWDDSYTTGWFKIF.

The chain combines TRGV10 with TRGJ1 or TRGJ2. The J gene comes from matching the DNA to germline here; TCRdb lacks it. TRGV10 is given ORF status, its function remaining uncertain. The CDR3 is 13 residues long. Unmatched junction bases numbered 15, after V lost 13 bases and J lost 5 bases. CDR3 residues: CAGFRLLDYKKLF. Here the CDR3 DNA reads TGTGCTGGGTTCAGACTACTGGATTATAAGAAACTCTTT.

This chain joins TRGV5 and TRGJP1. The J gene is not listed in TCRdb, so it was assigned here from a DNA match to germline. With V trimmed by 0 bases and J by 0 bases, 7 bases remained unmatched. Looked up from germline, CDR1 is VINAFY and CDR2 is YDVSNSKD. The CDR3 is 17 amino acids. Here the CDR3 DNA reads TGTGCCACCTGGGACAGGCGGGGATATACCACTGGTTGGTTCAAGATATTT. Protein: CATWDRRGYTTGWFKIF.

As regards this clone: A read error may explain this, as a much larger clone is one base away. Within the sample, other DNA sequences also encode this same CDR3. The chain recombines TRGV2 with TRGJP2. Here the J gene was assigned by germline matching of the DNA, as TCRdb has none. The CDR3 is 14 residues long. Trimming removed 0 bases from V and 6 bases from J; junction bases left unmatched: 4. Germline CDR1 EGSNGY, CDR2 YDSYNSKV. CDR3: CATWDGPGDWIKTF. The CDR3 DNA sequence: TGTGCCACCTGGGACGGGCCAGGTGATTGGATCAAGACGTTT.

On this clone: The DNA is omitted, as the CDR3 cannot be located on it reliably, and the CDR3 follows TCRdb's listing. J gene calling gave no result, while the V gene is TRGV8. Germline CDR1 and CDR2: VENAVY and YDSYNSRV. The CDR3 sequence runs 20 residues, both termini included. This CDR3 is CATWDFRIIIRNSLAVEQHF.

J is TRGJ1 or TRGJ2 and V is TRGV8. Here the J gene came from matching the DNA to germline, since TCRdb omits it. The CDR3 consists of 12 residues. J gave up 5 bases and V 2 bases, and 3 bases lay outside the gene matches. Germline V gene data show CDR1 as VENAVY and CDR2 as YDSYNSRV. CDR3 region: CATWDKDYKKLF. In nucleotides, the CDR3 is TGTGCCACCTGGGATAAGGATTATAAGAAACTCTTT.

As concerns this clone: Other nucleotide sequences in the sample specify the same CDR3. The CDR3 region has the DNA TGTGCCACCTGGGACGGAGATAAAAAACTCTTT. Translated: CATWDGDKKLF. The V segment is TRGV2, and no J call was made. The CDR3 covers 11 residues. The germline V gene encodes CDR1 EGSNGY and CDR2 YDSYNSKV.

This clone is labeled as hyperexpanded. The same CDR3 also results from other DNA sequences found in this sample. In DNA, the CDR3 is TGTGCTGCGTGGACCCTATCCACTGGTTGGTTCAAGATATTT. It is translated as CAAWTLSTGWFKIF. The V call is TRGV10, the J call TRGJP1. TCRdb carries no J gene annotation; the J gene was assigned here by matching the DNA with germline. TRGV10 is noted as an ORF with a role that remains uncertain. The CDR3 runs 14 residues. With V trimmed by 8 bases and J by 3 bases, 7 bases remained unmatched.

In this sample, this clone turned up a few times. The V and J genes are TRGV8 and TRGJ1 or TRGJ2. The J gene, missing from TCRdb, was assigned here through DNA to germline matching. Losses at the gene ends were 1 base for V and 5 bases for J; bases not matched to a gene: 2. The germline V gene encodes CDR1 VENAVY and CDR2 YDSYNSRV. The CDR3 covers 12 residues. This chain's CDR3 is CATWDRHYKKLF. The CDR3 DNA sequence: TGTGCCACCTGGGATAGACATTATAAGAAACTCTTT.

This clone was counted between two and nine times. TCRdb's protein for this DNA is that of a much larger clone and differs from the translation at residue 8, likely a read error; the protein shown is the DNA translation. This chain uses TRGV8 with TRGJ1 or TRGJ2. The J gene, left out of TCRdb, was set here by checking the DNA against germline. Looked up from germline, CDR1 is VENAVY and CDR2 is YDSYNSRV. V was clipped by 0 bases and J by 6 bases; unmatched bases: 5. The CDR3 length is 13 residues. The CDR3 DNA sequence: TGTGCCACCTGGGATAGGTGGTGTTATAAGAAACTCTTT. Translating gives CATWDRWCYKKLF.

The table lists this clone with a few counts. This probably arose from a read error, given a far larger clone one base away. The limits of the CDR3 on the DNA are not certain, so only TCRdb's listed CDR3 is given. In the same sample, other DNA sequences code for this CDR3. No J gene was named, though the V gene is TRGV11. TRGV11 is filed as an ORF, its function uncertain. The CDR3 region is 18 residues in length, termini included. This CDR3 is CTTVPAGLTRRKWYKKLF.

The sample holds a few counts of this clone. The J gene is TRGJP2, the V gene TRGV8. TCRdb does not report a J gene; here it was assigned by matching the DNA to germline references. CDR1 is VENAVY, CDR2 YDSYNSRV, per germline. This CDR3 is 11 amino acids long. V was pared by 7 bases and J by 13 bases, with 9 bases of the junction left unmatched. The CDR3 spells CATCALLIKTF. CDR3 bases: TGTGCCACCTGCGCCCTCCTGATCAAGACGTTT.

This clone showed up just a few times. The DNA is left out, because the CDR3 cannot be placed on it with certainty; the CDR3 is given as TCRdb lists it. At the DNA level, this CDR3 is encoded by other sequences in the same sample as well. The V gene is listed as TRGV11; no J gene was called. TRGV11 is known as an ORF, though its function is uncertain. The CDR3 length is 20 residues, termini included. The chain's CDR3 is CTTVPAGLGTCTLHYYKKLF.

About this clone itself: The protein held in TCRdb is that of a much larger clone and does not match this DNA's translation at residue 10, likely because of a read error; the protein shown is translated from the DNA. The chain has TRGV10 and TRGJP1. The J gene is absent in TCRdb and was assigned here via DNA matching to germline. TRGV10 is recorded as an ORF, its role being uncertain. The CDR3 spans 14 residues. The CDR3 protein is CAAWTLSTGCFKIF. The CDR3 nucleotides are TGTGCTGCGTGGACCCTATCCACTGGTTGTTTCAAGATATTT.

The chain employs TRGV2 and TRGJ1 or TRGJ2. Because TCRdb records no J gene, it was assigned here through a match of the DNA to germline. Germline V gene sequence: CDR1 EGSNGY, CDR2 YDSYNSKV. This CDR3 has 11 amino acids. J lost 10 bases, V lost 0 bases, and 3 bases had no gene match. CDR3 protein: CATWDGLKKLF. Written as DNA, the CDR3 is TGTGCCACCTGGGACGGGCTGAAGAAACTCTTT.

The chain combines TRGV2 with TRGJ1 or TRGJ2. Matching the DNA to germline supplied the J gene, which TCRdb does not give. J lost 3 bases, V lost 5 bases, and 4 bases had no gene match. The germline V gene encodes CDR1 EGSNGY and CDR2 YDSYNSKV. This CDR3 contains 12 residues. This chain's CDR3 is CATWAFYYKKLF. The CDR3 DNA follows: TGTGCCACCTGGGCCTTTTATTATAAGAAACTCTTT.